Described below is a single TCR beta chain sequence and its context. CDR1 and CDR2 from the germline V gene are LNHDA and SQIVND (reference sequence). Trimming shortened V by 3 bases and J by 8 bases, and 16 bases separated the two germline ends. This CDR3 comprises 14 residues. The RNA, about 0.5 to 1 ug, was put through reverse transcription using random hexamers. An immunoSEQ multiplex PCR generated amplified TCR beta CDR3 products spanning 54 Vbeta and 13 Jbeta. TCRdb re-called the immunoSEQ multiplex PCR reads with MiXCR, one entry per CDR3 protein. Found here are about 290,000 distinct CDR3 sequences, around 89% of them singletons; the top ten hold around 0.2%. This entry belongs to a study of CD8 T cells in Susac syndrome. Sequencing of TCR beta, carried out with a high-throughput approach, was applied to CD8+ and CD4+ T cells from the blood. Treatment-naive patients with stable or active relapsing-remitting disease served as multiple sclerosis controls.

This chain uses TRBV19 with TRBJ1-1; D gene ambiguous. The clonotype comes from a human donor with multiple sclerosis. Sample: CD8+ T cells from PBMCs. The CDR3 here is CASSMTTRGLEAFF. CDR3 coding DNA: TGTGCCAGTAGTATGACTACCCGGGGTCTGGAAGCTTTCTTT.